These 10 T cell receptor beta chains share one sample of origin, sequenced in a study of T cell responses to AZD1222 COVID-19 vaccine. Measured with immunoSEQ multiplex PCR; TCRdb has only the in-frame clones, and not every one. Among some 120,000 clones listed, approximately 85% were seen once. The sequencing here drew on peripheral blood, taken on day 0 of AZD1222 vaccination. The receptors derive from an adult in good health.

V is TRBV19 and J is TRBJ1-3; D is undetermined. Germline V gene data show CDR1 as LNHDA and CDR2 as SQIVND (reference sequence). The CDR3 consists of 16 residues. V was cut by 3 bases and J by 0 bases, with 12 bases left in between. CDR3 in amino acids: CASSITGRSSGNTIYF. In nucleotides, the CDR3 is TGTGCCAGTAGTATTACCGGGCGGAGCTCTGGAAACACCATATATTTT.

V is TRBV7-3 and J is TRBJ1-1; D is uncertain. The V end lost 5 bases, the J end lost 3 bases, and 10 bases lay between the germline ends. The CDR3 length is 13 residues. Germline values: CDR1 SGHTA, CDR2 FQGTGA. The CDR3 spells CASSAGRDTEAFF. The CDR3 DNA is TGTGCCAGCAGCGCCGGCCGGGACACTGAAGCTTTCTTT.

The rearrangement links TRBV19 to TRBJ2-2; no clear D gene. The germline CDR1 and CDR2 sequences are LNHDA and SQIVND (reference sequence). V dropped 9 bases and J dropped 0 bases, with 11 bases sitting between them. This CDR3 contains 14 residues. The CDR3 spells CASAGDANTGELFF. In DNA form, the CDR3 reads TGTGCCAGCGCCGGTGACGCGAACACCGGGGAGCTGTTTTTT.

V is TRBV6-5 and J is TRBJ2-7, with D possibly being TRBD2 (5 bases). The CDR3 is 14 residues long. Trimming cost V 6 bases and J 0 bases, with 12 bases left between them. Germline CDR1 and CDR2: MNHEY and SVGAGI. The CDR3 coding sequence is TGTGCCAGCAGAACCGGACTCAGCTCCTACGAGCAGTACTTC. Its translation: CASRTGLSSYEQYF.

V is TRBV18 and J is TRBJ1-5; D might be TRBD1 (6 bases). Germline-derived CDR1 and CDR2 are KGHSH and LQKENI. The ends were cut back, 6 bases at V and 0 bases at J, with 15 bases in the middle. The CDR3 is made up of 16 amino acids. The CDR3 coding sequence is TGTGCCAGCTCTCAATCAGGGGCCCATAGCAATCAGCCCCAGCATTTT. This gives the protein CASSQSGAHSNQPQHF.

V is TRBV7-9 and J is TRBJ2-1; 7 nucleotides agree with TRBD2. Germline V gene lookup returns CDR1 SEHNR and CDR2 FQNEAQ (reference sequence). V gave up 5 bases and J gave up 6 bases; unmatched junction bases: 10. This CDR3 comprises 15 residues. In nucleotides, the CDR3 is TGTGCCAGCAGCGCTCCAATGGGGGGGTCCAATGAGCAGTTCTTC. It encodes CASSAPMGGSNEQFF.

The sample holds a few counts of this clone. The chain employs TRBV14 and TRBJ2-5, with D possibly matching TRBD2 (6 bases). V gave up 2 bases and J gave up 5 bases, with 9 bases separating them. This CDR3 comprises 13 residues. Germline CDR1 and CDR2: SGHDN and FVKESK. The CDR3 DNA is TGTGCCAGCAGCCAATGGGGAGGCGAGACCCAGTACTTC. Its protein is CASSQWGGETQYF. The complete variable domain, with remaining parts taken from reference TRBV14 and TRBJ2-5, reads EAGVTQFPSHSVIEKGQTVTLRCDPISGHDNLYWYRRVMGKEIKFLLHFVKESKQDESGMPNNRFLAERTGGTYSTLKVQPAELEDSGVYFCASSQWGGETQYFGPGTRLLVL.

CDR3 amino acids: CASSLEGDYGYTF. The CDR3 coding sequence is TGTGCCAGCTCCTTAGAGGGGGACTATGGCTACACCTTC. V and J are TRBV18 and TRBJ1-2, with D possibly being TRBD1 (6 bases). CDR3 length: 13 amino acids. Between the trimmed V and J ends, which lost 6 bases and 3 bases, there was a span of 11 bases. Germline assignment: CDR1 KGHSH and CDR2 LQKENI.

The chain couples TRBV2 to TRBJ1-2; D is uncertain. CDR3 length: 14 amino acids. The germline CDR1 and CDR2 sequences are SNHLY and FYNNEI. Trimming pared 8 bases from V and 0 bases from J, leaving 13 bases between. Here the CDR3 reads CASESVPSNYGYTF. Here the CDR3 DNA reads TGTGCCAGCGAATCCGTGCCGTCTAACTATGGCTACACCTTC.

V and J are TRBV5-5 and TRBJ1-6; TRBD1 matches at 7 bases. This CDR3 is 15 amino acids long. The V gene's germline CDR1 is SGHKS and CDR2 YYEKEE (reference sequence). The trim removed 3 bases at V and 8 bases at J, leaving 8 bases unmatched. The CDR3 bases are TGTGCCAGCAGCTCGACAGGGACAGCCGATTCACCCCTCCACTTT. Translating gives CASSSTGTADSPLHF.